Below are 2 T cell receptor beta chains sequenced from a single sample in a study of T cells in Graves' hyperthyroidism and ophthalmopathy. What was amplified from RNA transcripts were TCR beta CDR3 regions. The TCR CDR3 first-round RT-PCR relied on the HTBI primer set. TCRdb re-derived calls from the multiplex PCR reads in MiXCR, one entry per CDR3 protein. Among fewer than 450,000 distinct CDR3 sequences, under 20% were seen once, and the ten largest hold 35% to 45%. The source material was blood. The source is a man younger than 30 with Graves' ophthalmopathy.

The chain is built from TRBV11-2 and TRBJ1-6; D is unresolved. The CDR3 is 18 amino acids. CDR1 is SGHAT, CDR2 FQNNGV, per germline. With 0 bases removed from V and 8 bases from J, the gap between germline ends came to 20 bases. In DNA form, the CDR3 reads TGTGCCAGCAGCTTAGACGCGGGCCCGGACGGAAGATATTCACCCCTCCACTTT. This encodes CASSLDAGPDGRYSPLHF.

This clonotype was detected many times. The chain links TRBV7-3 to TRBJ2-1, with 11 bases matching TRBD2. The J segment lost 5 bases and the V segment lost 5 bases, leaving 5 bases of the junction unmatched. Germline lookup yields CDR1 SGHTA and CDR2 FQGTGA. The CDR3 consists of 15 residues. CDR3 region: CASSKLAGENNEQFF. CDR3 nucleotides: TGTGCCAGCAGCAAACTAGCGGGGGAGAACAATGAGCAGTTCTTC.